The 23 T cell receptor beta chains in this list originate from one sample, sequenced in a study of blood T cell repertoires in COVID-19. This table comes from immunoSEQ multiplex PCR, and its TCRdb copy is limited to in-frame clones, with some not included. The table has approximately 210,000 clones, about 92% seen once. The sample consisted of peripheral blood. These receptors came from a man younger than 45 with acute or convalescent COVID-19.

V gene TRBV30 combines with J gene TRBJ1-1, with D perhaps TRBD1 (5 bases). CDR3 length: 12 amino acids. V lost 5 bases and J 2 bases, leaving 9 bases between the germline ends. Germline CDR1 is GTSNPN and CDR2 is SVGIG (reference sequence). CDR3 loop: CAWGGRNTEAFF. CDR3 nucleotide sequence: TGTGCCTGGGGGGGGAGAAACACTGAAGCTTTCTTT. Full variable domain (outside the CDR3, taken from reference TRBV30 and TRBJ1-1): SQTIHQWPATLVQPVGSPLSLECTVEGTSNPNLYWYRQAAGRGLQLLFYSVGIGQISSEVPQNLSASRPQDRQFILSSKKLLLSDSGFYLCAWGGRNTEAFFGQGTRLTVV.

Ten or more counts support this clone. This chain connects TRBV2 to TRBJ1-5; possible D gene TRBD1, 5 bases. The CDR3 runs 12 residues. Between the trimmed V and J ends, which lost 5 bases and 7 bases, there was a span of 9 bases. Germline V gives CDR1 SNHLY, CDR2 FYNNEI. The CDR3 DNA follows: TGTGCCAGCAGTCCGGGGGGGCAGCCCCAGCATTTT. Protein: CASSPGGQPQHF.

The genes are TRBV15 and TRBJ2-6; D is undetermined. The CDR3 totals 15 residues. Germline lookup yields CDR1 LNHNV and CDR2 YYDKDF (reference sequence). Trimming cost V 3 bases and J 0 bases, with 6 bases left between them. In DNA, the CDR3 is TGTGCCACCAGCAGTTGGAGCTCTGGGGCCAACGTCCTGACTTTC. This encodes CATSSWSSGANVLTF.

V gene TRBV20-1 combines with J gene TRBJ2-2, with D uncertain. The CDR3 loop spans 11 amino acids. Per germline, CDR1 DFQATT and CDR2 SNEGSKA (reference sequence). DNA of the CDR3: TGCAGCGCACCCTCAGCCGGGGAGCTGTTTTTT. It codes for CSAPSAGELFF.

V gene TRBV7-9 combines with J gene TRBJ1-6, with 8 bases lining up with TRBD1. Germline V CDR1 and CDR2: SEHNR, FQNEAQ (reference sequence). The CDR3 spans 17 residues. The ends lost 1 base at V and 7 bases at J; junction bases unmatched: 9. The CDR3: CASSLERTGSPNSPLHF. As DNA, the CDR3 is TGTGCCAGCAGCTTAGAGCGGACAGGGTCGCCCAATTCACCCCTCCACTTT.

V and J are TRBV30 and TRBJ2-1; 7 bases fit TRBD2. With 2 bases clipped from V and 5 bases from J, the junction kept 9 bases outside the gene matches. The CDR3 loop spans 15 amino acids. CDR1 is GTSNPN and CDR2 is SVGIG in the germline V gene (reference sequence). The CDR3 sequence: CAWSFWLAANNEQFF. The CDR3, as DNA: TGTGCCTGGAGTTTCTGGCTAGCGGCCAACAATGAGCAGTTCTTC.

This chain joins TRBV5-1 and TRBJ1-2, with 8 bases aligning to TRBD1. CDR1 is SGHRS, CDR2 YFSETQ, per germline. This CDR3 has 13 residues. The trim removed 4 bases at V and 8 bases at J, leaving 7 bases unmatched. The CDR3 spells CASSRGQGGGYTF. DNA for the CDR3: TGCGCCAGCAGCAGAGGACAGGGCGGCGGCTACACCTTC.

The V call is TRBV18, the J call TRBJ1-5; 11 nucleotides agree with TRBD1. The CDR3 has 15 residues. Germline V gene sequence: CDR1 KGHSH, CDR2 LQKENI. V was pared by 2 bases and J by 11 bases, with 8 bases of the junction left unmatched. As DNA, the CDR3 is TGTGCCAGCTCACCAGGACAGGGGGCTTGGGGGGCCCAGCATTTT. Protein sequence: CASSPGQGAWGAQHF.

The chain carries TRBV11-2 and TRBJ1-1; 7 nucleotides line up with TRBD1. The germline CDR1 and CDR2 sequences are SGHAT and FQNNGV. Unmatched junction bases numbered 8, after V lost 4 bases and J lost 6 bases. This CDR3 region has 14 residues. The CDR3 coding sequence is TGTGCCAGCAGCTCCATACAGGGGAGCGCTGAAGCTTTCTTT. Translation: CASSSIQGSAEAFF.

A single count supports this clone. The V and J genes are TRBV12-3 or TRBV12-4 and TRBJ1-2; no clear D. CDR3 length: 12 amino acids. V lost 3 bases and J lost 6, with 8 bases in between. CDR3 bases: TGTGCCAGCAGTTTTGGGCAGAATGGCTACACCTTC. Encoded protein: CASSFGQNGYTF.

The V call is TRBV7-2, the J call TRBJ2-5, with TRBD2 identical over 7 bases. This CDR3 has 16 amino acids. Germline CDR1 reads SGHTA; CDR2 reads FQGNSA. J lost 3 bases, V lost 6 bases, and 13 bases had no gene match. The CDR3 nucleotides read TGTGCCAGCAGAGGCGGGAGACGAGTTTTTGAAGAGACCCAGTACTTC. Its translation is CASRGGRRVFEETQYF.

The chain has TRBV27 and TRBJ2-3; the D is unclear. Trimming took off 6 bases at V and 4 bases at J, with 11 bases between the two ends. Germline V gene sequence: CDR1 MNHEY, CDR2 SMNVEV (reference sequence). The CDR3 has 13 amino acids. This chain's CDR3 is CASSLLPADTQYF. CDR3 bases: TGTGCCAGCAGCTTACTACCCGCAGATACGCAGTATTTT.

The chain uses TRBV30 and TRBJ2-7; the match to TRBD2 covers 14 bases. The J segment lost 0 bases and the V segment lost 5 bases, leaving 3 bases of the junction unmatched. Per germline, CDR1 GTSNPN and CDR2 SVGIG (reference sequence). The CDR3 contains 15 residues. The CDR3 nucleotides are TGTGCCTGGGGACTAGCGGGGGGCCTCTCCTACGAGCAGTACTTC. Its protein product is CAWGLAGGLSYEQYF.

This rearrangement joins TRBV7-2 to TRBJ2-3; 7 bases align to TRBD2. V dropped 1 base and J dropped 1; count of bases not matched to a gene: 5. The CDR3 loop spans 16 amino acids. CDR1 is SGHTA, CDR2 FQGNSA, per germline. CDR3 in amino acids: CASSLGYRGGTDTQYF. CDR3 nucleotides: TGTGCCAGCAGCTTAGGATATCGGGGGGGCACAGATACGCAGTATTTT.

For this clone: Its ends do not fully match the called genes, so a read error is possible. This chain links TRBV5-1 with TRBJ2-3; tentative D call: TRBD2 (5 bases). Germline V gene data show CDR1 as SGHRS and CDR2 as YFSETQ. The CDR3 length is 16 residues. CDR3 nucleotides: TGCGCCAGCAGTTTGGGAGTCGCCGGTAGCACAGATACGCAGTATTTT. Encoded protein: CASSLGVAGSTDTQYF.

The CDR3 protein is CASSLTSGKETQYF. In nucleotides, the CDR3 is TGTGCCAGCAGCTTAACATCAGGGAAAGAGACCCAGTACTTC. The V and J genes are TRBV7-3 and TRBJ2-5, with D possibly matching TRBD1 (5 bases). This CDR3 region has 14 residues. V lost 0 bases and J lost 3, with 8 bases in between. CDR1 and CDR2 (germline): SGHTA, FQGTGA.

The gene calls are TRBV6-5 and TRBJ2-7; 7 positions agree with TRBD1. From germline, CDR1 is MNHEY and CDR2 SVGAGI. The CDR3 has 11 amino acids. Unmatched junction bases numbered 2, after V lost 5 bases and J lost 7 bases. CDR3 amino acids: CASSTDREQYF. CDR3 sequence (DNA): TGTGCCAGCAGTACGGACAGGGAGCAGTACTTC.

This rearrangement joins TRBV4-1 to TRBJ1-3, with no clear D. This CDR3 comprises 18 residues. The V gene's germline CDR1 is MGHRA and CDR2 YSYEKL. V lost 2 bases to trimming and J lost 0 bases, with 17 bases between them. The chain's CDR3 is CASSQLVAVLGSGNTIYF. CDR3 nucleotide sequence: TGCGCCAGCAGCCAACTAGTGGCTGTTCTGGGCTCTGGAAACACCATATATTTT.

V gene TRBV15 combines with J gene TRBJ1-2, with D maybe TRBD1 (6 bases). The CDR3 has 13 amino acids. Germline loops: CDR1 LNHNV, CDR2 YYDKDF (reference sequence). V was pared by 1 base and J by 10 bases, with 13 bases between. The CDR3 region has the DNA TGTGCCACCAGCAGAGCCCCGGACAGCGTCTACACCTTC. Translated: CATSRAPDSVYTF.

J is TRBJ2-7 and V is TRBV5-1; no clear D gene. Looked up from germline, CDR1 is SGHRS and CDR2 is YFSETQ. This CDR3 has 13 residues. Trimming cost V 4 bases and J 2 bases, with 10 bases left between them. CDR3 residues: CASSPASTYEQYF. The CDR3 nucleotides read TGCGCCAGCAGCCCTGCTAGTACCTACGAGCAGTACTTC.

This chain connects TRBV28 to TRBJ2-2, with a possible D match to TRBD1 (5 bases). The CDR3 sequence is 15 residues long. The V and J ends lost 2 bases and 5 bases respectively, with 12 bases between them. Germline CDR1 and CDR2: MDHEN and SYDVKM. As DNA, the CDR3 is TGTGCCAGCAGTTTAGGGGCTCCGAGAACCGGGGAGCTGTTTTTT. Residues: CASSLGAPRTGELFF.

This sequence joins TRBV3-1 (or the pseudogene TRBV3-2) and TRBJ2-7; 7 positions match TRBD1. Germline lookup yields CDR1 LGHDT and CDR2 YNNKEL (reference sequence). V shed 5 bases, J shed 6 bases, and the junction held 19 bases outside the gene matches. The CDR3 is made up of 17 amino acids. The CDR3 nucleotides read TGTGCCAGCAGCTCCCCTAATCGACAGGGTCGAGATCTCGAGCAGTACTTC. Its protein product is CASSSPNRQGRDLEQYF.

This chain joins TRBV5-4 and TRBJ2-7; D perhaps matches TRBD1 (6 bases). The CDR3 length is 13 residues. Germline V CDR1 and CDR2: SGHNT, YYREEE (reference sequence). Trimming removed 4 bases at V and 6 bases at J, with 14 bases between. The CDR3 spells CASSPALGGEQYF. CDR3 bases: TGTGCCAGCAGCCCGGCTTTAGGGGGCGAGCAGTACTTC.